The source of this T cell receptor (beta chain) is a study of T cells expressing NK-cell markers. Across the study: Eight donors were sequenced, of whom seven were HCMV-seropositive, while the remaining one was HCMV-seronegative. Whole-study results and caveats: The CD3+CD56-NKG2C+ fraction was also led by these clonotypes in a handful of donors.

With respect to this clonotype: As yet, its antigen is unknown.

The CDR3 length is 14 residues. Germline CDR1 is DFQATT and CDR2 is SNEGSKA (reference sequence). As the method of synthesis, 5'RACE template switching with UMIs yielded TCR beta cDNA. TCRdb re-called the 5' RACE reads, yielding one record per CDR3 amino acid sequence without DNA. The sample table sets out some 300,000 distinct CDR3 sequences. The TCR sequence derives from a man aged 18 to 35 in good health. The V call is TRBV20-1, the J call TRBJ2-1; lacking DNA, the TRBD2 call made by TCRdb goes unchecked. The sample consisted of blood T cells: a sorted CD56 or NKG2C T cell subset, CD4+ or CD8+ T cells, or bulk PBMC T cells (not recorded which). CDR3 amino acids: CSASLGLAYNEQFF.